These 10 T cell receptor beta chains were sequenced from one sample in a study of graft-versus-host responses after intestinal transplantation. Clones were sequenced by immunoSEQ multiplex PCR, and TCRdb holds only the in-frame ones, with some missing. Among about 47,000 clones listed, approximately 92% were seen once. The sample here was PBMCs, taken roughly 860 days after a first intestinal transplant, on the day of a second. All receptors derive from a human patient who received an intestinal transplant, so some T cells may come from the graft donor.

This rearrangement joins TRBV19 to TRBJ2-7, with D possibly TRBD2 on 6 matching bases. V dropped 4 bases and J dropped 1 base, with 11 bases sitting between them. The CDR3 has 14 amino acids. CDR1 is LNHDA and CDR2 is SQIVND in the germline V gene (reference sequence). The CDR3 spells CASSKPGLSYEQYF. In nucleotides, the CDR3 is TGTGCCAGTAGTAAACCGGGACTGTCCTACGAGCAGTACTTC.

V is TRBV6-5 and J is TRBJ2-1; TRBD1 is a possible D gene (6 bases). V was pared by 6 bases and J by 7 bases, with 16 bases between. CDR3 length equals 14 residues. Germline V gene sequence: CDR1 MNHEY, CDR2 SVGAGI. CDR3 in amino acids: CASSSGTRGNEQFF. CDR3 in DNA: TGTGCCAGCAGCTCAGGGACACGCGGGAATGAGCAGTTCTTC.

The chain employs TRBV6-1 and TRBJ1-3; D is uncertain. Germline V lookup: CDR1 MNHNS, CDR2 SASEGT. The V gene lost 8 bases and the J gene lost 2 bases, with 13 bases spanning the gap. The CDR3 loop spans 14 amino acids. The CDR3 region is CASLRDLTGNTIYF. CDR3 in DNA: TGTGCCAGCCTGAGGGATTTGACTGGAAACACCATATATTTT.

As concerns this clone: The same CDR3 can be traced to other DNA sequences in this sample. The chain carries TRBV28 and TRBJ1-4; D is unresolved. Germline CDR1 MDHEN, CDR2 SYDVKM. Deletions cut 6 bases from V and 8 bases from J, with 16 bases between. The CDR3 runs 14 residues. CDR3 DNA sequence: TGTGCCAGCAGCCTGGGATCGGGCGGCGAAAAACTGTTTTTT. Translation gives CASSLGSGGEKLFF.

This chain links TRBV28 with TRBJ2-3, with TRBD2 matching 10 bases. The germline CDR1 and CDR2 sequences are MDHEN and SYDVKM. The CDR3 extends over 14 amino acids. J lost 5 bases, V lost 4 bases, and 3 bases had no gene match. In DNA form, the CDR3 reads TGTGCCAGCAGTTCTAGCGGGAGTTTAGATACGCAGTATTTT. Protein product: CASSSSGSLDTQYF.

This rearrangement joins TRBV7-8 to TRBJ1-5, with TRBD1 identical over 10 bases. Germline CDR1 is SGHVS and CDR2 is FQNEAQ. The ends lost 1 base at V and 6 bases at J; junction bases unmatched: 6. The CDR3 extends over 16 amino acids. CDR3 DNA sequence: TGTGCCAGCAGCTTAGTTGGGACAGGGGTCGGTCAGCCCCAGCATTTT. Its translation: CASSLVGTGVGQPQHF.

The chain has TRBV13 and TRBJ1-1; D not resolved. Trimming stripped 2 bases from V and 1 base from J, with 5 bases between. The CDR3 is 13 amino acids. Germline CDR1 reads PRHDT; CDR2 reads FYEKMQ (reference sequence). CDR3 coding DNA: TGTGCCAGCAGCTTACGTCAGAACACTGAAGCTTTCTTT. As protein: CASSLRQNTEAFF.

This chain links TRBV7-8 with TRBJ2-1; 10 bases align to TRBD1. V shed 3 bases and J 8 bases; nucleotides not matched to a gene: 7. The CDR3 is made up of 15 amino acids. The germline CDR1 and CDR2 sequences are SGHVS and FQNEAQ. CDR3 in DNA: TGTGCCAGCAGCTTGGCCGGGACAGGGGTCGATGAGCAGTTCTTC. It encodes CASSLAGTGVDEQFF.

The rearrangement links TRBV2 to TRBJ2-7; TRBD2 matches 14 bases. Germline assignment: CDR1 SNHLY and CDR2 FYNNEI. The CDR3 is 15 residues long. V was pared by 6 bases and J by 5 bases, with 6 bases of the junction left unmatched. CDR3 residues: CASSTGTSGSHEQYF. CDR3 nucleotide sequence: TGTGCCAGCAGCACCGGGACTAGCGGGAGCCACGAGCAGTACTTC.

In the case of this clone: At one of its ends the junction is not consistent with the germline gene, which may arise from a read error. The chain couples TRBV30 to TRBJ2-7; D gene unclear. The V gene's germline CDR1 is GTSNPN and CDR2 SVGIG (reference sequence). There are 11 residues in the CDR3. The CDR3 here is CACHTQQALSF. The DNA for the CDR3 is TGTGCCTGCCATACCCAACAAGCGTTATCCTTC.